This TCR beta chain was retrieved from a study of cytomegalovirus exposure and HLA in healthy donors. J lost 1 base, V lost 6 bases, and 8 bases had no gene match. CDR3 length: 15 amino acids. Germline values: CDR1 SQVTM, CDR2 ANQGSEA. The PCR made use of 60 Vbeta and 13 Jbeta primers. Method: immunoSEQ multiplex PCR; TCRdb's copy keeps in-frame clones and lacks some. Here the sample spans fewer than 100,000 clones, 77% being singletons. V usage is TRBV29-1 and J usage is TRBJ2-3; 9 nucleotides line up with TRBD1. This TCR came from a female donor in good health and CMV-seronegative. The sample consisted of PBMCs. This CDR3 is CSVDQGQGRTDTQYF. CDR3 bases: TGCAGCGTCGACCAAGGACAGGGGCGCACAGATACGCAGTATTTT.